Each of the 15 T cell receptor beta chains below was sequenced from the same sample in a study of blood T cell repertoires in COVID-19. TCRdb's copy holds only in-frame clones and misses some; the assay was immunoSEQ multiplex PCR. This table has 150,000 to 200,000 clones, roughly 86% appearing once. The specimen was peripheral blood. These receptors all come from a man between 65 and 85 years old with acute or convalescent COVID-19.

CDR3 coding DNA: TGTGCCAGCAGCCAAGTAGAGTTTAGCTCCTACAATGAGCAGTTCTTC. As protein: CASSQVEFSSYNEQFF. This chain links TRBV4-2 with TRBJ2-1; D is ambiguous. There are 16 residues in the CDR3. The V end was cut by 1 base, the J end by 0 bases, with 10 bases between. Germline V gives CDR1 LGHNA, CDR2 YNFKEQ.

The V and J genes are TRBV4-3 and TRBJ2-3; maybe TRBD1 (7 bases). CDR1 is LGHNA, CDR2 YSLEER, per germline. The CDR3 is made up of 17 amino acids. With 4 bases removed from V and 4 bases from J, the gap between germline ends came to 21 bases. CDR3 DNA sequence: TGCGCCAGCAGCCTAGGGGGCGGGGATGGGGTTGCAGATACGCAGTATTTT. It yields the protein CASSLGGGDGVADTQYF.

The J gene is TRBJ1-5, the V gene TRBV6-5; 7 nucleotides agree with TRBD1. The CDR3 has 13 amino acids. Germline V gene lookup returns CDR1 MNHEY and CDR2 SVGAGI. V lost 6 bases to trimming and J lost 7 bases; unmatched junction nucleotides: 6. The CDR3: CASSDRVRQPQHF. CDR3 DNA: TGTGCCAGCAGCGACAGGGTACGGCAGCCCCAGCATTTT.

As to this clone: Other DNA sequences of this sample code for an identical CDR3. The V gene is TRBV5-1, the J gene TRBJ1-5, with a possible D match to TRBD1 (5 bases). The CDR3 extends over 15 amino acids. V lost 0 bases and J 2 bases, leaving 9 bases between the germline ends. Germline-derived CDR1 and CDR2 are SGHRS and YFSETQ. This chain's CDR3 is CASSLAPGGNQPQHF. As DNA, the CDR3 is TGCGCCAGCAGCTTGGCCCCGGGGGGCAATCAGCCCCAGCATTTT.

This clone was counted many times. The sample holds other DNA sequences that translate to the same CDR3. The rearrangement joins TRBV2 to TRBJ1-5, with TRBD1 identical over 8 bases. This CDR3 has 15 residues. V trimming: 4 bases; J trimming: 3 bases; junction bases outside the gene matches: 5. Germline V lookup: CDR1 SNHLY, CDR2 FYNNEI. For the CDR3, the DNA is TGTGCCAGCAGTGCGCAGGGGGCCTCCAATCAGCCCCAGCATTTT. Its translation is CASSAQGASNQPQHF.

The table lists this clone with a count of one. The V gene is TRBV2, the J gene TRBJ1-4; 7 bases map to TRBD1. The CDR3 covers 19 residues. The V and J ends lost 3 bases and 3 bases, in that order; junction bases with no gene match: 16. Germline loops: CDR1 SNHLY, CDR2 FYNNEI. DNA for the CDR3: TGTGCCAGCAGTGAGATAACAGGGGTCTCTAGTTCTCCTAATGAAAAACTGTTTTTT. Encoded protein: CASSEITGVSSSPNEKLFF. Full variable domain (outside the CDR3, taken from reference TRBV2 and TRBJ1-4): EPEVTQTPSHQVTQMGQEVILRCVPISNHLYFYWYRQILGQKVEFLVSFYNNEISEKSEIFDDQFSVERPDGSNFTLKIRSTKLEDSAMYFCASSEITGVSSSPNEKLFFGSGTQLSVL.

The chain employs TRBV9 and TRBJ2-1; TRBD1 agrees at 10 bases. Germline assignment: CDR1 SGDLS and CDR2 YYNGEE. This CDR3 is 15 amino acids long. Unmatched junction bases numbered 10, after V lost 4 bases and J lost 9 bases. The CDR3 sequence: CASSPQGQGIGEQFF. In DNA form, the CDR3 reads TGTGCCAGCAGCCCCCAGGGACAGGGGATAGGTGAGCAGTTCTTC.

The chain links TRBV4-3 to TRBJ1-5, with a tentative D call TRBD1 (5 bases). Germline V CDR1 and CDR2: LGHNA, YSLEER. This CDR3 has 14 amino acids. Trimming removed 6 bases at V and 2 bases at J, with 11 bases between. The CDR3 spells CASSPGPGNQPQHF. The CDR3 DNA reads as TGCGCCAGCAGTCCAGGGCCTGGCAATCAGCCCCAGCATTTT.

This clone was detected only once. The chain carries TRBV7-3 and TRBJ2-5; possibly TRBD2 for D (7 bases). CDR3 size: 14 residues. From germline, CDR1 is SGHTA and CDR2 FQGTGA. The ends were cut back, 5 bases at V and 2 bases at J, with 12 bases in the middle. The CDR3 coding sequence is TGTGCCAGCAGCGCGGGGGCAGCTCAAGAGACCCAGTACTTC. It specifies CASSAGAAQETQYF.

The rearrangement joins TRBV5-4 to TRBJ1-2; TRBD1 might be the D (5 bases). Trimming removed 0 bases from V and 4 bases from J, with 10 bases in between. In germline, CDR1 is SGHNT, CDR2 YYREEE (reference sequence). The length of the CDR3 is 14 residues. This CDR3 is CASSLGPGRYGYTF. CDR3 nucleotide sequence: TGTGCCAGCAGCTTGGGCCCAGGGCGCTATGGCTACACCTTC.

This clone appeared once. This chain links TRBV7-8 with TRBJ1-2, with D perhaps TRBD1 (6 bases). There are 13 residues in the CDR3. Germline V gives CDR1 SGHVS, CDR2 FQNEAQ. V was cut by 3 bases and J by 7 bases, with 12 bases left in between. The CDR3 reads CASSFRGIRGYTF. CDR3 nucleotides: TGTGCCAGCAGCTTTAGGGGGATACGTGGCTACACCTTC.

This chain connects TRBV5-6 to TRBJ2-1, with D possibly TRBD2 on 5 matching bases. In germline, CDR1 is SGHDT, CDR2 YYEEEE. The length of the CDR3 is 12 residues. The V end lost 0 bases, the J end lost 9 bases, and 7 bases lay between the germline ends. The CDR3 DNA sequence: TGTGCCAGCAGCTTGGCCCGGGGTGAGCAGTTCTTC. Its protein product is CASSLARGEQFF.

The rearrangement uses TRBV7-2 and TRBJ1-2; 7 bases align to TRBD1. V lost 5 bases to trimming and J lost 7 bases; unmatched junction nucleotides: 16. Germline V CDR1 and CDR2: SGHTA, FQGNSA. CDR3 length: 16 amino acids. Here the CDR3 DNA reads TGTGCCAGCAGCCCCTCGCAGGTGACAGGGAAAACTGGCTACACCTTC. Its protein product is CASSPSQVTGKTGYTF.

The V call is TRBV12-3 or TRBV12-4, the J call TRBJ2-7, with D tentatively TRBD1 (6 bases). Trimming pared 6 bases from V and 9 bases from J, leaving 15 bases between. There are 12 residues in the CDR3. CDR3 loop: CASRSSGTSQYF. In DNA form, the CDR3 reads TGTGCCAGCAGGTCTTCTGGGACATCGCAGTACTTC.

CDR3 sequence: CASSVSGTHFADTQYF. The DNA of the CDR3 is TGTGCCAGCAGCGTCTCCGGGACTCACTTCGCAGATACGCAGTATTTT. This chain links TRBV9 with TRBJ2-3; TRBD2 is a possible D gene (6 bases). CDR1 and CDR2 (germline): SGDLS, YYNGEE. The CDR3 contains 16 residues. The germline V and J ends were trimmed by 2 bases and 4 bases, with 17 bases remaining between them.